This TCR beta chain was identified in a study of cytomegalovirus exposure and HLA in healthy donors. Concerning this clone: Its target is not known.

Points from the study as a whole: Both high specificity and high sensitivity reportedly marked the classifier's diagnosis of cytomegalovirus status.

13 Jbeta primers and 60 Vbeta primers were used for the PCR. This table comes from immunoSEQ multiplex PCR, and its TCRdb copy is limited to in-frame clones, with some not included. Recorded for this sample: more than 45,000 clones. With V trimmed by 6 bases and J by 1 base, 12 bases remained unmatched. Germline CDR1 reads SGHTA; CDR2 reads FQGNSA. CDR3 length: 17 residues. The chain combines TRBV7-2 with TRBJ1-5; 7 bases fit TRBD1. This clonotype was obtained from a woman aged 25 to 39 in good health and CMV-seropositive. The sample was PBMCs. The CDR3 coding sequence is TGTGCCAGCAGTCAAAACCCAGGGACAGTAAGCAATCAGCCCCAGCATTTT. It specifies CASSQNPGTVSNQPQHF.